The rows below give T cell receptor beta chains drawn from one sample of a study of blood T cells in healthy people across ages. From the 5' RACE reads, TCRdb called clonotypes with MiXCR, one entry per CDR3 protein. The data hold around 790,000 distinct CDR3 sequences, with roughly 44% observed a single time. Sequencing was carried out using blood. These receptors all stem from a man aged 55-75 years in good health. Both conserved end residues are part of each CDR3. Expanded clones are given a class, and other clones once, few, many or no size at all.

size	V	length	J	CDR3
NA	TRBV15	14	TRBJ1-1	CATSRSMIGEEAFF
NA	TRBV7-2	15	TRBJ2-3	CASSLGSGGIDTQYF
NA	TRBV24-1	15	TRBJ2-3	CATSDFAGGADTQYF
many	TRBV20-1	15	TRBJ2-5	CSVTLKPGHQETQYF
NA	TRBV6-4	16	TRBJ2-3	CASSDSTSGGPDTQYF
NA	TRBV4-1	16	TRBJ1-1	CASSLKGGGLNTEAFF
NA	TRBV20-1	15	TRBJ2-5	CSARQTSGVLYEQYF
NA	TRBV7-2	17	TRBJ1-2	CASSLEFAGALAYGYTF
NA	TRBV6-5	14	TRBJ2-1	CASSLRGAPNEQFF
few	TRBV6-6	14	TRBJ1-6	CASSGGTENSPLHF
few	TRBV6-5	14	TRBJ2-6	CASKRSGGANVLTF
NA	TRBV29-1	14	TRBJ1-1	CSALGEIGNTEAFF
few	TRBV4-3	14	TRBJ2-1	CASSRAASGNEQFF
NA	TRBV5-5	15	TRBJ2-5	CACSWQGGAQETQYF
NA	TRBV29-1	12	TRBJ2-7	CSVEISRWEQYF